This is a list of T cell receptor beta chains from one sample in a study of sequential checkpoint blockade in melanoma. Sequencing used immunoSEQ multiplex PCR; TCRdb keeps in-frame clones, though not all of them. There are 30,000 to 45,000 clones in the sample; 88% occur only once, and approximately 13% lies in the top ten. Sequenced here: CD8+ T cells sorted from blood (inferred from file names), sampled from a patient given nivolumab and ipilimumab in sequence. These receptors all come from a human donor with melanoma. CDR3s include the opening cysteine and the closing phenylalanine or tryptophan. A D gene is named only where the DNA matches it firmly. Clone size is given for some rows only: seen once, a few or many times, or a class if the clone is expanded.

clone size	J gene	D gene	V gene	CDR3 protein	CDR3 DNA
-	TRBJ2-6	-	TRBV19	CASSVPQGSGANVLTF	TGTGCCAGTAGCGTCCCTCAGGGGTCTGGGGCCAACGTCCTGACTTTC
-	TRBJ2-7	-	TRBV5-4	CASSFFRGNPVGEQYF	TGTGCCAGCAGCTTCTTTAGGGGAAACCCGGTCGGCGAGCAGTACTTC
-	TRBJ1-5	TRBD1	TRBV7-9	CASSLAGTGELGQPQHF	TGTGCCAGCAGCTTAGCGGGGACAGGGGAATTGGGTCAGCCCCAGCATTTT
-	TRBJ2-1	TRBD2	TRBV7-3	CASSLMASSGNYNEQFF	TGTGCCAGCAGCTTAATGGCGTCTAGCGGGAACTACAATGAGCAGTTCTTC
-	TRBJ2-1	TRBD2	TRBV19	CASIPTSRTPYNEQFF	TGTGCCAGTATTCCGACTAGCCGAACCCCCTACAATGAGCAGTTCTTC
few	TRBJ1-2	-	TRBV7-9	CASSNSRTANYGYTF	TGTGCCAGCAGCAATTCCCGGACAGCTAACTATGGCTACACCTTC
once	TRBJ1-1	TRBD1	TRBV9	CASSPRQGMNTEAFF	TGTGCCAGCAGCCCCCGACAGGGGATGAACACTGAAGCTTTCTTT
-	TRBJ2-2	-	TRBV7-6	CASSPRGAGAGELFF	TGTGCCAGCTCGCCTCGGGGGGCTGGAGCCGGGGAGCTGTTTTTT
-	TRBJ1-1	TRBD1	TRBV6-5	CASSLTGANTEAFF	TGTGCCAGCAGTCTGACAGGGGCGAACACTGAAGCTTTCTTT
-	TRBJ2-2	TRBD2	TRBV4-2	CASSQVKISGRAKFNGELFF	TGTGCCAGCAGCCAAGTCAAGATTAGCGGGAGGGCCAAGTTTAACGGGGAGCTGTTTTTT
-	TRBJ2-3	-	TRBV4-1	CASSQQRSTDTQYF	TGCGCCAGCAGCCAGCAGCGGAGCACAGATACGCAGTATTTT
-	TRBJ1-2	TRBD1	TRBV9	CASSGGTANYGYTF	TGTGCCAGCAGCGGCGGGACAGCTAACTATGGCTACACCTTC
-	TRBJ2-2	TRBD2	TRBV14	CASSPGTSGRTPNTGELFF	TGTGCCAGCAGCCCAGGGACTAGCGGGAGAACCCCGAACACCGGGGAGCTGTTTTTT
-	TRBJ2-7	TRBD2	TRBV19	CASSPGTSGPYEQYF	TGTGCCAGTAGTCCCGGGACTAGCGGCCCCTACGAGCAGTACTTC
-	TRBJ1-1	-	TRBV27	CASSWGTPNTEAFF	TGTGCCAGCAGTTGGGGGACACCGAACACTGAAGCTTTCTTT
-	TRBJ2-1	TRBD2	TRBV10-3	CAIAAGGPQFF	TGTGCCATCGCAGCGGGAGGGCCACAGTTCTTC
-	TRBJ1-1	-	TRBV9	CASSAGGGGFEAFF	TGTGCCAGCAGCGCCGGTGGGGGGGGATTTGAGGCTTTCTTT
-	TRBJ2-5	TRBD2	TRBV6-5	CASSIGGGPRETQYF	TGTGCCAGCAGTATCGGGGGGGGTCCAAGGGAGACCCAGTACTTC
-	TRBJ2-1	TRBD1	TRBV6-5	CASSYSRTGTYNEQFF	TGTGCCAGCAGTTACTCGCGGACAGGAACCTACAATGAGCAGTTCTTC
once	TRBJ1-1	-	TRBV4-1	CASSQGAGSTEAFF	TGCGCCAGCAGCCAAGGGGCTGGATCCACTGAAGCTTTCTTT
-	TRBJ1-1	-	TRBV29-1	CSVENGENTEAFF	TGCAGCGTTGAGAACGGAGAGAACACTGAAGCTTTCTTT
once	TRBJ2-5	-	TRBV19	CASSIGQGMKTQYF	TGTGCCAGTAGTATAGGTCAGGGGATGAAGACCCAGTACTTC
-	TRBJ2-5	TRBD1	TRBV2	CASSVYRTGFETQYF	TGTGCCAGCAGTGTCTACCGGACAGGGTTCGAGACCCAGTACTTC
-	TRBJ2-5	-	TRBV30	CAWSVPLQGGFAGQETQYF	TGTGCCTGGAGTGTACCCCTGCAGGGAGGTTTCGCGGGGCAGGAGACCCAGTACTTC
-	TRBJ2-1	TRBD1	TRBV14	CASSQVTGVNEQFF	TGTGCCAGCAGCCAAGTAACAGGGGTAAATGAGCAGTTCTTC
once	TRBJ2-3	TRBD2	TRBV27	CASSASSGRTDTQYF	TGTGCCAGCAGCGCCTCTAGCGGCCGCACAGATACGCAGTATTTT
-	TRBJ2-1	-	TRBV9	CASSVEGGSYNEQFF	TGTGCCAGCAGCGTAGAAGGGGGTTCCTACAATGAGCAGTTCTTC
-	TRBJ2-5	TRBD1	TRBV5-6	CASSSEGGLQPGWETQYF	TGTGCCAGCAGCTCGGAAGGGGGCCTACAGCCGGGTTGGGAGACCCAGTACTTC
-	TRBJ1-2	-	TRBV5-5	CASSLGATYGYTF	TGTGCCAGCAGCTTGGGGGCTACGTATGGCTACACCTTC
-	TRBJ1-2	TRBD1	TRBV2	CATRGQAIYGYTF	TGTGCCACGAGGGGACAGGCTATCTATGGCTACACCTTC
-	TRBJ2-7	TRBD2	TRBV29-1	CSVELAGGPYEQYF	TGCAGCGTTGAGCTAGCGGGAGGGCCCTACGAGCAGTACTTC
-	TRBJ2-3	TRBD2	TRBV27	CASSFSTSGSGDTQYF	TGTGCCAGCAGTTTCTCGACTAGCGGGAGTGGGGATACGCAGTATTTT
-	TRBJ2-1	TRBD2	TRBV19	CASSITSGGNEQFF	TGTGCCAGTAGTATAACTAGCGGAGGGAATGAGCAGTTCTTC
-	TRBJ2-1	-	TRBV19	CASSLTSNAEQFF	TGTGCCAGTAGTCTGACTAGTAACGCTGAGCAGTTCTTC
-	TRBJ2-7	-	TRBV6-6	CATSRDYEQYF	TGTGCCACCTCCCGCGACTACGAGCAGTACTTC
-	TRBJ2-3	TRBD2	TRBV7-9	CASSTTSGSTDTQYF	TGTGCCAGCAGCACTACTAGCGGGAGTACAGATACGCAGTATTTT
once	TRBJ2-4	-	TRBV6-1	CASSEVLQAEAKNIQYF	TGTGCCAGCAGTGAAGTGCTCCAGGCCGAGGCCAAAAACATTCAGTACTTC
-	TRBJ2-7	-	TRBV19	CASSIVAGTPTYEQYF	TGTGCCAGTAGTATAGTCGCCGGGACTCCCACCTACGAGCAGTACTTC
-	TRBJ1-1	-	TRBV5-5	CASSSWDGGTEAFF	TGTGCCAGCAGCTCCTGGGACGGGGGGACTGAAGCTTTCTTT
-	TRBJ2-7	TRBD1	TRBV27	CASSQLTGLESYEQYF	TGTGCCAGCAGTCAATTGACAGGGCTTGAAAGCTACGAGCAGTACTTC